This TCR beta chain emerged from a study of identical twins. General study points: Among beta out-of-frame sequences, excess sharing between twins appeared weaker. Diverse VJ usage suggested most zero-insertion clonotypes were not invariant T cells. Memory repertoires showed no such pattern, whereas abundant cord blood beta clonotypes carried fewer insertions.

It was template switching that added a universal primer site, and there were unique molecular identifiers on the cDNA. MiXCR, applied by TCRdb to the 5' RACE reads, yields one record per CDR3 protein. The sample yields fewer than 550,000 distinct CDR3 sequences, 15% seen once. This clonotype has at least ten counts. Its target is unknown. The CDR3 runs to 17 residues. Germline trimming cut 5 bases from V and 2 bases from J; bases unmatched to any gene: 6. The V gene's germline CDR1 is MGHRA and CDR2 YSYEKL. These data also formed part of another study, on yellow fever vaccine responses in identical twins.

The chain has TRBV4-1 and TRBJ1-6; TRBD1 matches at 10 bases. This receptor was obtained from a woman under 30 in good health. Sample: CD4+ T cells sorted from blood. The CDR3 sequence: CASSKIGQGAYNSPLHF. The CDR3 DNA follows: TGCGCCAGCAGCAAAATCGGACAGGGGGCCTATAATTCACCCCTCCACTTT.